This entry is about one T cell receptor beta chain. This clone showed up just once. Which antigen it targets is not known. No base quality information exists; no much larger clone differs at one position. The CDR3 holds 15 amino acids from the cysteine to the phenylalanine. Just CDR3 DNA is preserved here, 45 bases in frame from base 1. The germline V gene gives CDR1 as KGHDR and CDR2 as SFDVKD. V loses 1 base, J loses 4 bases, and the germline ends lie 9 bases apart. The sample's time point label, in plain terms: baseline before first vaccination. The treatment or condition label here, explained by the study, means: meningococcal conjugate vaccine given as trial control. The vaccinee samples were drawn from two UK trials, COV001 and COV002, one of which was a single-blind randomized controlled phase 2/3 trial testing AZD1222 (ChAdOx1 nCoV-19) in healthy adults. For TCRbeta chain sequencing, PBMC samples from trial participants were taken at day 0 and at day 28 after the second dose.

The CDR3 regions of human TCRbeta chains were analyzed by immunosequencing. Per the original workflow: Repertoire TCRs were checked for matches against a reference library of SARS-CoV-2-specific TCRs that had been generated using the MIRA antigen-specificity platform. Breadth was defined as the fraction of unique TCRs that were SARS-CoV-2-associated. Depth was defined as the fraction of total T cells that were SARS-CoV-2-associated. Using the MIRA data, each spike-specific TCR was mapped to the spike region that the TCR reacts to and placed in a CD4 or CD8 class. Log10-transformed breadth and depth values were compared by one-way ANOVA with Sidak's multiple comparisons tests. Drawn from immuneACCESS, this table holds only the in-frame rearrangements with V and J called that TCRdb kept. Clones are partly lost; checked studies trace under half to an unresolved V gene and leave the rest unexplained. D and trimming were read from the DNA, whereas the V and J calls and clone size are those reported in that table. Within this sample are about 150,000 clones, with approximately 87% of them counted one time only. The top ten constitute about 5.5% of the sample.

This entry belongs to a study of T cell responses to AZD1222 COVID-19 vaccine (dated by TCRdb to the early 2020s). General notes on the study: TCR sequencing covered fewer than 250 trial participants: some 210 given two doses of AZD1222 and approximately 26 given two doses of MenACWY control vaccine. Trial participants were enrolled by age into 18-55, 56-69 and 70-plus year subgroups, with roughly 150, 30 and 60 TCR-sequenced participants respectively. What the authors observed across the whole study: Because no samples from the day 14 peak response were available, repertoires could be characterized only after the peak T cell response. Participants were mostly white British, with more females than males. The authors suggested clonal diversity may have been underestimated. The vaccine-associated CD4 TCRs covered the entire spike protein, and the dominant responses fell in regions 160-218 and 743-854. The 56-69-year group was small, and its depth increase did not reach significance, likely because of low power. Conclusions about previously exposed vaccinees were limited because only a handful of AZD1222 recipients were SARS-CoV-2 seropositive at baseline. Reportedly, almost half of the unique spike-specific TCRs recognized epitopes lying outside the regions that are mutated in the B.1.351 and B.1.1.7 variants. After two AZD1222 doses, both the breadth and the depth of spike-specific TCRs were significantly higher than at day 0 and than in MenACWY recipients.

The TCR was taken from an adult in good health. Material: peripheral blood, obtained on day 0 of MenACWY control vaccination. Recombination joined TRBV24-1 with TRBJ1-4; a tentative D call is TRBD1 (6 bases match). The CDR3 in this case is CATSDFPGDNEKLFF. The DNA sequence reads TGTGCCACCAGTGATTTTCCAGGGGATAATGAAAAACTGTTTTTT.